The T cell receptor beta chain described here comes from a study of Graves' ophthalmopathy and Graves' hyperthyroidism. Whole-study results and caveats: Sensitivity reached 60% to 71% and specificity about 73% when the model predicted ophthalmopathy progression. With around 88% sensitivity and roughly 77% specificity, a 13-signature model separated ophthalmopathy from stable hyperthyroidism.

Clinicians diagnosed using symptoms, serum thyroxine, TRAb, thyroid ultrasound and orbital computed tomography. Roughly 10 ml of fresh blood yielded the PBMCs by density gradient. This clonotype occurred many times. Antigen unknown. Scientists amplified the TCR beta CDR3 regions from RNA transcripts. RT-PCR was first run with HTBI primers, then multiplex PCR in a second round. TCRdb re-analysed the multiplex PCR reads in MiXCR, keeping a single row per CDR3 protein. The sample has approximately 410,000 distinct CDR3 sequences, over 15% seen once. Trimming cost V 3 bases and J 2 bases, with 17 bases left between them. The CDR3 runs to 16 residues. The germline CDR1 and CDR2 sequences are KGHSH and LQKENI.

Sequences were obtained from peripheral blood. The V and J genes are TRBV18 and TRBJ2-7; perhaps D is TRBD1 or TRBD2 (5 bases each). This TCR was recovered from a woman younger than 35 with stable Graves' hyperthyroidism. The CDR3 region is CASSPRLGVPTYEQYF. As DNA, the CDR3 is TGTGCCAGCTCACCTCGATTGGGGGTTCCTACCTACGAGCAGTACTTC.